This T cell receptor (beta chain) was documented in a study of blood T cell repertoires in COVID-19. Across the study: Collection of acute and convalescent COVID-19 samples took place in the United States, Italy and Spain. T cells, B-cell-depleted T cells, or PBMCs provided the cDNA or gDNA that served as material.

Authors' processing steps: Amplification of reference gene primers provided the estimated nucleated cell counts. Method: immunoSEQ multiplex PCR; TCRdb's copy keeps in-frame clones and lacks some. V, J and clone size are those of that table, while D and trimming were read from the DNA. The sample has over 45,000 clones; 70% to 90% are singletons. This clone was observed once. This CDR3 spans 17 amino acids. Germline CDR1 MNHNY, CDR2 SVGAGI (reference sequence). V lost 5 bases and J 6 bases, leaving 26 bases between the germline ends. Sequenced sample: peripheral blood. This TCR came from an elderly woman with acute or convalescent COVID-19. The gene calls are TRBV6-6 and TRBJ2-7; a weak D match, TRBD2 (6 bases). The CDR3, as DNA: TGTGCCAGCAGTCGACCTGGGCTAGCGACCGAGTCGGGCGAGCAGTACTTC. Translated: CASSRPGLATESGEQYF.